This T cell receptor (beta chain) was identified in a study of T cell repertoires in cytomegalovirus infection (dated by TCRdb to 2018 to 2020). Regarding the complete study: Alongside well-studied HLA-B-restricted epitopes, the peptide stimulations were aimed at recently identified HLA-C-restricted CMV epitopes, whose presentation resists viral immunomodulation. The HLA type of each donor mattered for the analysis, because public TCR beta signatures pointed to carriage of CMV infection along with the matching HLA type. General study outcomes and caveats: Carriers of CMV infection plus the relevant HLA type were discriminated by the cumulative frequency of public TCR beta family members in the study cohort and in an independent roughly 340-donor cohort. The ex vivo response was dominated by HLA-C-restricted CMV-specific TCR beta clonotypes, and the single most frequent clonotype in two of eight donors was supplied by these HLA-C-restricted clonotypes.

This clonotype was counted only a few times. Its antigen is still unknown. Base-call qualities are not available, and no considerably larger clone is one nucleotide away. The sequencer was an Illumina HiSeq 1500. TCRdb ran its own pipeline on the public reads, namely fastp trimming at Q25 and MiXCR clone calling, and kept in-frame beta chains. All rows with the same CDR3 protein become a single entry with the most common DNA and genes. This sample comprises fewer than 1,000,000 distinct CDR3 sequences, around a third of them detected only once. The top ten clones comprise about an eighth of the sample. Sample treatment or condition, as interpreted from the label and publication: in vitro stimulation with specific CMV peptide epitopes to enrich CMV-specific T cells. Spanning cysteine to phenylalanine, the CDR3 consists of 14 amino acids. The only DNA kept is the CDR3, 42 bases in frame from the first base. V loses 2 bases at its end and J loses 10 bases; junction bases beyond the gene matches: 9. CDR1 SEHNR and CDR2 FQNEAQ are derived from the germline V gene (reference sequence).

This TCR came from a human donor in good health (CMV status not recorded). Some clones in this sample may be carry-over from other donors' samples. The specimen comprised cultured CD8+ T cells from PBMCs, sampled from culture after CMV antigen stimulation. This sequence uses TRBV7-9 and TRBJ2-3, with 7 bases in between that match TRBD1. The CDR3 in this case is CASSLLQGNRAQYF. The DNA sequence is given as TGTGCCAGCAGCTTATTACAGGGGAATAGAGCGCAGTATTTT. Extended through the reference TRBV7-9 and TRBJ2-3 proteins, this CDR3 yields the full variable domain: DTGVSQNPRHKITKRGQNVTFRCDPISEHNRLYWYRQTLGQGPEFLTYFQNEAQLEKSRLLSDRFSAERPKGSFSTLEIQRTEQGDSAMYLCASSLLQGNRAQYFGPGTRLTVL.